These 12 T cell receptor beta chains share one sample of origin, sequenced in a study of blood T cells in healthy people across ages. Combining a sample-barcoded 5' primer with a J-beta primer mix, a second PCR ran for roughly 7 to 12 cycles. TCRdb re-called the 5' RACE reads through MiXCR, storing one row per CDR3 protein. The sample lists approximately 820,000 distinct CDR3 sequences; 44% were seen once. The sample was blood. These receptor sequences come from a man in his 60s in good health.

In its sample, this clonotype was seen a few times. The chain combines TRBV28 with TRBJ2-4; TRBD2 aligns across 13 bases. Losses at the gene ends were 5 bases for V and 3 bases for J; bases not matched to a gene: 4. Germline V gives CDR1 MDHEN, CDR2 SYDVKM. This CDR3 spans 16 amino acids. CDR3 loop: CASSPGLAGNKNIQYF. The DNA of the CDR3 is TGTGCCAGCAGTCCGGGACTAGCGGGGAACAAAAACATTCAGTACTTC.

This clonotype was detected a few times. This chain joins TRBV28 and TRBJ1-6, with TRBD1 as a possible D gene (5 bases). Germline V gene data show CDR1 as MDHEN and CDR2 as SYDVKM. The CDR3 runs to 15 residues. Trimming removed 9 bases from V and 7 bases from J, with 19 bases in between. The CDR3 is CASTLQDRKNSPLHF. The CDR3 region has the DNA TGTGCCAGTACCTTACAGGACCGTAAGAATTCACCCCTCCACTTT.

The chain joins TRBV6-5 to TRBJ1-6; D gene ambiguous. V was cut by 0 bases and J by 2 bases, with 14 bases left in between. The CDR3 length is 18 residues. Germline V CDR1 and CDR2: MNHEY, SVGAGI. The CDR3: CASSYSGPARTYNSPLHF. The CDR3 nucleotides are TGTGCCAGCAGTTACTCGGGCCCGGCCAGGACCTATAATTCACCCCTCCACTTT.

This chain joins TRBV6-2 or TRBV6-3 and TRBJ1-5; perhaps TRBD1 as D (6 bases). Deletions cut 2 bases from V and 6 bases from J, with 8 bases between. CDR1 is MNHEY and CDR2 is SVGEGT in the germline V gene. The CDR3 covers 13 residues. The chain's CDR3 is CASSYVQGQPQHF. Here the CDR3 DNA reads TGTGCCAGCAGTTACGTACAGGGTCAGCCCCAGCATTTT.

The J gene is TRBJ2-1, the V gene TRBV5-1; TRBD1 matches at 7 bases. Trimming took 3 bases from V and 5 from J; bases not matched to a gene: 8. The CDR3 consists of 15 residues. The germline CDR1 and CDR2 sequences are SGHRS and YFSETQ. CDR3 loop: CASSYPGTANNEQFF. CDR3 bases: TGCGCCAGCAGCTATCCCGGGACAGCAAACAATGAGCAGTTCTTC. The full variable domain, its missing parts supplied by reference TRBV5-1 and TRBJ2-1, is KAGVTQTPRYLIKTRGQQVTLSCSPISGHRSVSWYQQTPGQGLQFLFEYFSETQRNKGNFPGRFSGRQFSNSRSEMNVSTLELGDSALYLCASSYPGTANNEQFFGPGTRLTVL.

A remark on this clonotype: The junction departs from the called germline gene at one end, perhaps through a read error. The rearrangement joins TRBV25-1 to TRBJ2-5, with 7 bases that match TRBD2. The germline gives CDR1 MGHDK, CDR2 SYGVNS. The length of the CDR3 is 14 residues. DNA for the CDR3: TGTGCCGGCAGTGCCCAGACTAGCCCCGCCGCGCAGTACTTC. Translating it yields CAGSAQTSPAAQYF.

The V and J genes are TRBV4-1 and TRBJ2-2, with no clear D. Per the germline V gene, CDR1 is MGHRA and CDR2 is YSYEKL. The germline V and J ends were trimmed by 4 bases and 6 bases, with 18 bases remaining between them. This CDR3 is 16 amino acids long. The CDR3 here is CASSPQGTLRAGELFF. For the CDR3, the DNA is TGCGCCAGCAGCCCCCAAGGAACTCTAAGGGCCGGGGAGCTGTTTTTT.

This clonotype was detected only a few times. This chain connects TRBV6-6 to TRBJ2-7, with TRBD1 matching 9 bases. After removal of 5 bases from V and 2 bases from J, the junction contained 7 bases not matched to a gene. This CDR3 comprises 15 residues. Per germline, CDR1 MNHNY and CDR2 SVGAGI (reference sequence). CDR3: CASSLGDRETYEQYF. CDR3 sequence (DNA): TGTGCCAGCAGTCTAGGGGACAGGGAGACCTACGAGCAGTACTTC.

Comments on this clonotype: This clone may be a read error of a much larger clone one base away. The rearrangement links TRBV9 to TRBJ2-7; D may be TRBD1 (6 bases). There are 14 residues in the CDR3. Germline CDR1 reads SGDLS; CDR2 reads YYNGEE. CDR3 DNA: TGTGCCTGCAGCGTAGGACAGAGCTCCTACGAGCAGTACTTC. Amino acids: CACSVGQSSYEQYF.

This clonotype was detected many times. The chain recombines TRBV12-3 or TRBV12-4 with TRBJ2-4; D not certain. V was cut by 4 bases and J by 0 bases, with 4 bases left in between. The CDR3 is 13 residues long. The CDR3: CASSSLAKNIQYF. CDR3 DNA: TGTGCCAGCAGTTCTTTAGCCAAAAACATTCAGTACTTC.

This clonotype appeared a few times. This rearrangement joins TRBV30 to TRBJ2-5; TRBD2 agrees at 7 bases. The CDR3 runs to 12 residues. From germline, CDR1 is GTSNPN and CDR2 SVGIG (reference sequence). V trimming: 3 bases; J trimming: 5 bases; junction bases outside the gene matches: 3. Here the CDR3 reads CAWSGGSETQYF. CDR3 DNA sequence: TGTGCCTGGAGCGGGGGGTCGGAGACCCAGTACTTC.

This sequence joins TRBV6-1 and TRBJ2-7, with D perhaps being TRBD1 or TRBD2 (5 bases each). This CDR3 contains 14 residues. CDR1 is MNHNS, CDR2 SASEGT, per germline. Trimming removed 1 base from V and 5 bases from J, with 12 bases in between. CDR3: CASSEDRDVNEQYF. CDR3 nucleotides: TGTGCCAGCAGTGAAGACCGGGACGTTAACGAGCAGTACTTC.